The following is a TCR beta chain sequence with its context. This clone was recorded once. Its antigen is unknown. No base quality information exists; no much larger clone differs at one position. These data originate in a study of cytomegalovirus exposure and HLA in healthy donors (dated by TCRdb to about 2017). Background on the whole study: According to a later analysis, the roughly 130 validation repertoires were produced on the same platform as the 666 repertoires of the first cohort. Besides the first cohort of 550 to 750 subjects, a separate validation cohort made up of 120 or so different subjects was used. To predict cytomegalovirus infection status, the study combined high-throughput TCR immunosequencing, statistical association of individual TCRs with disease status, and machine learning. The study was designed to test whether signatures of past pathogen exposure could be identified by cataloging public T cell receptors.

The library was generated by the immunoSEQ multiplex PCR assay. Concerning the study's data processing: A statistical classification framework was developed to diagnose cytomegalovirus status using the catalog of TCR beta chain sequences. TCRdb re-hosts the immuneACCESS table, in-frame sequences only. Its copies lack some clones; in the studies checked, an unresolved V gene accounts for under half of them, and the cause for the rest is not known. V, J and clone size are taken as reported in that table, and D and trimming were inferred from the DNA itself. For this sample there are under 250,000 clones; under 95% appear just once. Of the sample, 1.1% falls within the top ten clones. The research as a whole found: Of the cluster scores, 85% to 95% were above 0 in a later analysis, which found that TCRs clustered in the first cohort also tended to co-occur in the 120 validation repertoires. The classifier was reported to diagnose cytomegalovirus status with high specificity and sensitivity in both the original cohort and the validation cohort. The validation cohort had no HLA typing available for a later analysis, so co-occurrence within that cohort was assessed over all 130 or so repertoires. A few of the identified cytomegalovirus-associated TCR beta chains were confirmed in vitro to be specific for cytomegalovirus antigens. Most TCR sequences were seen in very few donors, while some public TCRs were found in many individuals. The authors suggested that the approach could potentially be generalized to other disease states and immunological phenotypes. The study listed 150 to 200 TCR beta chains as associated with cytomegalovirus.

CDR1 is given as SGHNT and CDR2 as YYREEE, both from the germline V gene (reference sequence). The CDR3 contains 13 residues, cysteine and phenylalanine counted. Solely the CDR3 DNA is kept, with 39 bases framed from the first base. Cut back by 1 base and 6 bases, the V and J ends lie 10 bases apart. Donors formed part of the validation cohort, which comprised 95 to 150 subjects and was distinct from the first cohort of under 850 subjects. The sequenced material came from PBMCs. The V and J genes are TRBV5-4 and TRBJ1-1; the D gene is possibly TRBD1, with 5 bases matching. The receptor's source is a woman between 18 and 30 years old in good health and CMV-seronegative. For the CDR3, the sequence is CASSLFGGAEAFF. The nucleotides read TGTGCCAGCAGCTTGTTCGGGGGAGCTGAAGCTTTCTTT.